This TCR beta chain was identified during a study of T cell changes during pregnancy in multiple sclerosis. Measured with immunoSEQ multiplex PCR; TCRdb has only the in-frame clones, and not every one. The sample has about 98,000 clones; just over 90% are singletons. This CDR3 has 15 amino acids. Germline CDR1 and CDR2: MGHDK and SYGVNS. V gave up 5 bases and J gave up 6 bases; unmatched junction bases: 6. The chain links TRBV25-1 to TRBJ1-5; 11 nucleotides match TRBD1. The sample consisted of peripheral blood, taken after pregnancy. This clonotype originated in a female donor in good health, enrolled as a control in a pregnancy study. The CDR3 nucleotides are TGTGCCAGCAGTCCGGGACAGGGGGACAGTCAGCCCCAGCATTTT. This translates into CASSPGQGDSQPQHF.